Here is one TCR beta chain with its context. This CDR3 is 14 amino acids long. Per the germline V gene, CDR1 is SEHNR and CDR2 is FQNEAQ (reference sequence). After removal of 3 bases from V and 5 bases from J, the junction contained 0 bases not matched to a gene. This sample was taken from a study of blood T cell repertoires in COVID-19. Across the study: Spain, Italy and the United States supplied samples that represented acute and convalescent COVID-19. T cells, B-cell-depleted T cells, or PBMCs provided the cDNA or gDNA that served as material.

Per the authors' pipeline: Reference gene primer amplification in the assay estimated nucleated cell counts. The protocol was immunoSEQ multiplex PCR, while the TCRdb copy is restricted to in-frame clones and leaves out a portion. Clone size and the V and J calls come from that table; the DNA yielded D and trimming. The sample has under 300,000 clones, 70% to 90% seen once. The origin of this receptor is a woman between 40 and 55 years old who had recovered from COVID-19. The sample taken for sequencing was peripheral blood. The chain couples TRBV7-9 to TRBJ2-7; 14 nucleotides align to TRBD2. DNA of the CDR3: TGTGCCAGCAGCTTGGGACTAGCGGGAGACGAGCAGTACTTC. It codes for CASSLGLAGDEQYF. The variable domain in full, with the rest retrieved from reference TRBV7-9 and TRBJ2-7, is DTGVSQNPRHKITKRGQNVTFRCDPISEHNRLYWYRQTLGQGPEFLTYFQNEAQLEKSRLLSDRFSAERPKGSFSTLEIQRTEQGDSAMYLCASSLGLAGDEQYFGPGTRLTVT.